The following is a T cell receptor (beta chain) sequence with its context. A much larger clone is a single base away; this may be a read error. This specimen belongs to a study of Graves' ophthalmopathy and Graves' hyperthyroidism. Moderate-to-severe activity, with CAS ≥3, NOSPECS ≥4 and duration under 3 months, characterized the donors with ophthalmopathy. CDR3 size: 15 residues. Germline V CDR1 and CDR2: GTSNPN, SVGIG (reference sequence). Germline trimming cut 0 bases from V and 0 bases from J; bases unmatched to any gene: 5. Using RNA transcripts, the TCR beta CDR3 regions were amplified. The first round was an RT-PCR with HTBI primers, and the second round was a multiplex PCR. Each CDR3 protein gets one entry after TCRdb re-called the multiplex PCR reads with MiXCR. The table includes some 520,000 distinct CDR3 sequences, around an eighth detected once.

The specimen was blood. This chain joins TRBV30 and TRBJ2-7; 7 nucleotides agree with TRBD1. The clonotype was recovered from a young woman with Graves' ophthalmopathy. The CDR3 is CAWSVGAGGSYEQYF. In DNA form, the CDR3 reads TGTGCCTGGAGTGTAGGGGCAGGGGGCTCCTACGAGCAGTACTTC.